One and the same sample provided the 26 T cell receptor beta chains below, sequenced in a study of CD8 T cells in ankylosing spondylitis. TCRdb redid the calling of the 5' RACE reads with MiXCR, one entry per CDR3 protein. Altogether some 37,000 distinct CDR3 sequences are present, approximately 11% being singletons, with the ten largest covering 20%. Input material: synovial fluid, either unsorted or a sorted T cell fraction (not recorded which). The receptors stem from a male donor with ankylosing spondylitis.

The V gene is TRBV2, the J gene TRBJ2-1, with D unclear. The CDR3 spans 11 residues. CDR1 is SNHLY, CDR2 FYNNEI, per germline. Trimming shortened V by 7 bases and J by 6 bases, and 7 bases separated the two germline ends. The CDR3 region is CASISANEQFF. Here the CDR3 DNA reads TGTGCCAGCATAAGCGCCAATGAGCAGTTCTTC.

The gene calls are TRBV7-2 and TRBJ2-5; D unclear. The CDR3 runs 13 residues. V lost 3 bases and J 1 base, leaving 6 bases between the germline ends. The germline V gene has CDR1 SGHTA and CDR2 FQGNSA. For the CDR3, the DNA is TGTGCCAGCAGCTTCGTGACCCAAGAGACCCAGTACTTC. Its protein is CASSFVTQETQYF.

This clonotype was seen ten or more times. The J gene is TRBJ2-7, the V gene TRBV29-1; 7 nucleotides match TRBD1. The germline gives CDR1 SQVTM, CDR2 ANQGSEA. The CDR3 extends over 11 amino acids. The V and J ends lost 7 bases and 3 bases, in that order; junction bases with no gene match: 3. This CDR3 reads CSGGQDYEQYF. The CDR3 DNA is TGCAGCGGCGGACAGGACTACGAGCAGTACTTC.

The chain has TRBV19 and TRBJ2-2, with 7 bases that match TRBD2. Germline assignment: CDR1 LNHDA and CDR2 SQIVND (reference sequence). V was pared by 1 base and J by 7 bases, with 3 bases of the junction left unmatched. There are 14 residues in the CDR3. The CDR3 nucleotides read TGTGCCAGTAGTATAGCGGGAGGTTTCGGGGAGCTGTTTTTT. It codes for CASSIAGGFGELFF.

As to this clonotype: No conserved phenylalanine or tryptophan ends this CDR3, so it is likely a read error. Because the CDR3's place on the DNA is in doubt, the DNA is left out and the CDR3 is given as listed by TCRdb. The chain combines TRBV2 with TRBJ2-7; the table assigns TRBD2, which was not confirmed against the DNA. Germline CDR1 and CDR2: SNHLY and FYNNEI. The CDR3 adds up to 10 amino acids, both ends counted. The CDR3 loop is CASRGLAGNL.

This clonotype showed up many times. The rearrangement links TRBV15 to TRBJ2-2; 8 nucleotides line up with TRBD2. After removal of 6 bases from V and 5 bases from J, the junction contained 5 bases not matched to a gene. Germline V gene data show CDR1 as LNHNV and CDR2 as YYDKDF (reference sequence). CDR3 length equals 14 residues. CDR3 bases: TGTGCCACCAGGGACGGGAGGGTTACCGGGGAGCTGTTTTTT. Its protein is CATRDGRVTGELFF.

The J gene is TRBJ2-1, the V gene TRBV9, with 9 nucleotides matching TRBD2. This CDR3 is built from 15 residues. V shed 2 bases, J shed 6 bases, and the junction held 6 bases outside the gene matches. The germline CDR1 and CDR2 sequences are SGDLS and YYNGEE. DNA of the CDR3: TGTGCCAGCAGCGTTAGCGGGAGCGACAGCAATGAGCAGTTCTTC. This translates into CASSVSGSDSNEQFF.

This clonotype counts as medium-sized (0.01 to 0.1%). V and J are TRBV5-1 and TRBJ2-3; D remains unclear. This CDR3 comprises 15 residues. In germline, CDR1 is SGHRS, CDR2 YFSETQ. The ends were cut back, 0 bases at V and 0 bases at J, with 8 bases in the middle. The CDR3 DNA reads as TGCGCCAGCAGCTTGGAACTTTATAGCACAGATACGCAGTATTTT. The encoded protein is CASSLELYSTDTQYF.

This clonotype has a handful of counts. The chain combines TRBV4-1 with TRBJ2-7; TRBD1 agrees at 11 bases. CDR3 length equals 15 residues. The junction had 6 bases not matched to a gene; V was cut back by 2 bases and J by 6 bases. Germline assignment: CDR1 MGHRA and CDR2 YSYEKL. The CDR3 DNA is TGCGCCAGCAGCCAACCGCGGACAGGGGGCCCCGAGCAGTACTTC. This sequence encodes CASSQPRTGGPEQYF.

This clonotype has only a few counts. This sequence joins TRBV20-1 and TRBJ2-4; maybe TRBD2 (5 bases). CDR1 DFQATT and CDR2 SNEGSKA come from the germline V gene (reference sequence). V lost 2 bases, J lost 0 bases, and 11 bases lay in between. The CDR3 is 15 residues long. DNA of the CDR3: TGCAGTGCTAGACGACTACAGCTAGCCAAAAACATTCAGTACTTC. The encoded protein is CSARRLQLAKNIQYF.

This clonotype came up many times. V is TRBV12-3 or TRBV12-4 and J is TRBJ1-2; D uncertain. Trimming removed 4 bases from V and 1 base from J, with 7 bases in between. This CDR3 contains 13 residues. CDR3 region: CASSSPLNYGYTF. DNA of the CDR3: TGTGCCAGCAGTTCTCCGCTTAACTATGGCTACACCTTC.

This clonotype was detected many times. The V and J genes are TRBV5-1 and TRBJ2-2, with D possibly TRBD1 on 5 matching bases. The V end was cut by 5 bases, the J end by 4 bases, with 12 bases between. From germline, CDR1 is SGHRS and CDR2 YFSETQ. This CDR3 has 14 amino acids. The chain's CDR3 is CASRGERSTGELFF. In DNA form, the CDR3 reads TGCGCCAGCAGAGGGGAACGGAGCACCGGGGAGCTGTTTTTT.

This clonotype was seen repeatedly, ten times or more. This rearrangement joins TRBV10-3 to TRBJ2-5, with 11 bases identical to TRBD2. CDR3 length: 15 residues. Germline V gives CDR1 ENHRY, CDR2 SYGVKD. J was trimmed by 4 bases and V by 5 bases; bases with no gene match: 6. CDR3 region: CAISSTSGMSETQYF. The CDR3 coding sequence is TGTGCCATCAGTTCGACTAGCGGGATGTCAGAGACCCAGTACTTC.

This clonotype was counted ten times or more. One end of the junction does not line up with germline, which may come from a read error. The genes are TRBV19 and TRBJ2-1; TRBD2 aligns across 9 bases. The germline V gene encodes CDR1 LNHDA and CDR2 SQIVND (reference sequence). The CDR3 extends over 13 amino acids. The CDR3 sequence is CASSPSEREDPIF. The CDR3 coding sequence is TGTGCCAGTAGTCCCTCCGAGCGGGAGGACCCTATCTTC.

V is TRBV28 and J is TRBJ1-2, with 10 positions matching TRBD1. The CDR3 spans 14 residues. The J segment lost 4 bases and the V segment lost 7 bases, leaving 6 bases of the junction unmatched. Germline lookup yields CDR1 MDHEN and CDR2 SYDVKM. The CDR3 bases are TGTGCCAGCAATTGGGACAGGGGCGTCTATGGCTACACCTTC. Its translation: CASNWDRGVYGYTF.

This clonotype was recorded a few times. The chain uses TRBV20-1 and TRBJ1-6, with 10 bases lining up with TRBD1. The CDR3 contains 16 residues. The ends lost 7 bases at V and 7 bases at J; junction bases unmatched: 13. CDR1 is DFQATT, CDR2 SNEGSKA, per germline (reference sequence). The CDR3 DNA sequence: TGCAGTGTTCTCGGCCGGGACAGGGGAATCAATTCACCCCTCCACTTT. Protein: CSVLGRDRGINSPLHF.

This clonotype is judged medium-sized (0.01 to 0.1%). The chain uses TRBV29-1 and TRBJ1-1; D gene uncertain. CDR1 and CDR2 from the germline V gene are SQVTM and ANQGSEA. The CDR3 is made up of 11 amino acids. The germline V and J ends were trimmed by 7 bases and 1 base, with 7 bases remaining between them. CDR3 sequence (DNA): TGCAGCGGCCACTGGAACACTGAAGCTTTCTTT. This translates into CSGHWNTEAFF.

This clonotype was observed many times. The J gene is TRBJ1-2, the V gene TRBV14; D not resolved. Germline V CDR1 and CDR2: SGHDN, FVKESK. The CDR3 runs to 14 residues. V shed 1 base and J shed 5 bases, with 11 bases lying between them. CDR3 DNA: TGTGCCAGCAGCCAAGCTTCTTCTGCGTATGGCTACACCTTC. It codes for CASSQASSAYGYTF.

This clonotype has a count of ten or more. The chain has TRBV27 and TRBJ2-4; D assignment may be TRBD1 or TRBD2 (5 bases each). Trimming left V 5 bases short and J 6 bases short, with 8 bases between. CDR3 length: 12 amino acids. Germline V gene sequence: CDR1 MNHEY, CDR2 SMNVEV (reference sequence). In DNA, the CDR3 is TGTGCCAGCAGTCCCGGGACAAACATTCAGTACTTC. This codes for CASSPGTNIQYF.

V is TRBV7-2 and J is TRBJ2-2, with a tentative D call TRBD1 (5 bases). Trimming took 5 bases from V and 3 from J, leaving 13 bases between them. The germline V gene has CDR1 SGHTA and CDR2 FQGNSA. The CDR3 consists of 15 residues. CDR3 nucleotide sequence: TGTGCCAGCAGCCCACAGGCAGGACACACCGGGGAGCTGTTTTTT. Translated, it gives CASSPQAGHTGELFF.

The chain uses TRBV7-2 and TRBJ2-4; 10 nucleotides agree with TRBD2. Trimming took 4 bases from V and 7 from J; bases not matched to a gene: 7. Germline values: CDR1 SGHTA, CDR2 FQGNSA. The CDR3 contains 15 residues. The CDR3: CASSSDGTSVNIQYF. The CDR3 DNA sequence: TGTGCCAGCAGCTCAGACGGGACTAGCGTTAACATTCAGTACTTC.

This clonotype has at least ten counts. The chain joins TRBV29-1 to TRBJ1-1; D unclear. Germline CDR1 SQVTM, CDR2 ANQGSEA. This CDR3 region has 14 residues. Trimming left V 2 bases short and J 7 bases short, with 17 bases between. CDR3: CSVEFGFGTDEAFF. The CDR3 nucleotides are TGCAGCGTTGAATTTGGCTTCGGTACAGATGAAGCTTTCTTT.

This clonotype was seen many times. This chain connects TRBV5-6 to TRBJ1-2; 7 nucleotides agree with TRBD1. Trimming at V came to 2 bases and at J to 5 bases, leaving 3 bases not matched to a gene. The germline V gene encodes CDR1 SGHDT and CDR2 YYEEEE. The CDR3 is 13 residues long. The CDR3 is CASSFGRGYGYTF. The CDR3 region has the DNA TGTGCCAGCAGCTTTGGCAGGGGGTATGGCTACACCTTC.

There are a few counts of this clonotype. V usage is TRBV19 and J usage is TRBJ2-1; D unresolved. The V gene's germline CDR1 is LNHDA and CDR2 SQIVND (reference sequence). This CDR3 has 15 residues. The V end was cut by 3 bases, the J end by 0 bases, with 9 bases between. The CDR3 loop reads CASSITVNSYNEQFF. The CDR3, as DNA: TGTGCCAGTAGTATTACGGTCAACTCCTACAATGAGCAGTTCTTC. Full variable domain (outside the CDR3, taken from reference TRBV19 and TRBJ2-1): DGGITQSPKYLFRKEGQNVTLSCEQNLNHDAMYWYRQDPGQGLRLIYYSQIVNDFQKGDIAEGYSVSREKKESFPLTVTSAQKNPTAFYLCASSITVNSYNEQFFGPGTRLTVL.

The CDR3, as DNA: TGCGCCAGCAGCTTGGCCGACAGGGGGGCCCACGAGCAGTACTTC. Protein: CASSLADRGAHEQYF. The V gene is TRBV5-1, the J gene TRBJ2-7, with TRBD1 matching 9 bases. Germline values: CDR1 SGHRS, CDR2 YFSETQ. V was pared by 0 bases and J by 5 bases, with 6 bases of the junction left unmatched. This CDR3 contains 15 residues.

This clonotype has more than one count but fewer than ten. The genes are TRBV3-1 and TRBJ1-2; TRBD1 matches 7 bases. The CDR3 runs 14 residues. The J segment lost 4 bases and the V segment lost 1 base, leaving 3 bases of the junction unmatched. Germline-derived CDR1 and CDR2 are LGHDT and YNNKEL (reference sequence). CDR3 residues: CASSQGHRGYGYTF. For the CDR3, the DNA is TGTGCCAGCAGCCAAGGGCACAGGGGCTATGGCTACACCTTC.